The rows below give T cell receptor beta chains drawn from one sample of a study of blood T cell repertoires in COVID-19. Only in-frame clones appear in the TCRdb table, and some are missing; sequencing was by immunoSEQ multiplex PCR. Here the sample spans tens of thousands of clones, over 85% being singletons. Material: peripheral blood. All receptors derive from a man aged 55 to 70 with acute or convalescent COVID-19. The CDR3 runs from the conserved cysteine through the conserved F or W. The order of the fields is D gene, V gene, J gene, CDR3 protein. A D gene is named only where the DNA matches it firmly.

TRBD1	TRBV7-9	TRBJ1-2	CASSPGQGLGGYTF
NA	TRBV11-2	TRBJ1-3	CASSLSERNTIYF
TRBD1	TRBV7-9	TRBJ1-2	CASSPWTGVGYTF
NA	TRBV21-1	TRBJ1-4	CASSCKGGGPGDEKLFF
TRBD1	TRBV7-9	TRBJ1-2	CASSLGRQGHGYTF
TRBD2	TRBV10-3	TRBJ2-1	CAISPGLAGGLYNEQFF
NA	TRBV19	TRBJ1-1	CASTRENTEAFF
NA	TRBV6-5	TRBJ2-5	CATGIGDGGTQYF
NA	TRBV19	TRBJ1-6	CASRTAENSPLHF
TRBD1	TRBV13	TRBJ1-1	CASSPPGTANTEAFF
NA	TRBV2	TRBJ1-3	CASSRSGEGNTIYF
NA	TRBV7-2	TRBJ2-2	CASSYQTGTRTGELFF
NA	TRBV7-3	TRBJ1-1	CASSLRQDAEAFF
TRBD2	TRBV7-2	TRBJ2-5	CASSAAGRPQETQYF
NA	TRBV6-5	TRBJ1-6	CASATVTDSPLHF
TRBD1	TRBV7-9	TRBJ1-2	CASSRTGGTGYTF
NA	TRBV6-5	TRBJ1-2	CASSYWQGYGYTF
NA	TRBV15	TRBJ1-2	CATSRDGNYGYTF
TRBD1	TRBV30	TRBJ1-6	CAWGAGTGSPLHF
NA	TRBV4-1	TRBJ1-1	CASTTRGGGAAMNTEAFF
TRBD1	TRBV4-1	TRBJ1-3	CASSQGQGSGNTIYF
NA	TRBV3-1/TRBV3-2	TRBJ1-2	CASSQGPRGGYTF
NA	TRBV19	TRBJ2-7	CASSMSSSDGAYEQYF
NA	TRBV12-5	TRBJ2-7	CASGLGRDRVYEQYF
NA	TRBV30	TRBJ1-4	CAWSGGRLNEKLFF
TRBD2	TRBV7-3	TRBJ2-1	CASSRPGTNNEQFF
TRBD1	TRBV5-6	TRBJ1-2	CASSWDRGLNYGYTF
TRBD1	TRBV5-8	TRBJ1-6	CASSFRTGGSPLHF
NA	TRBV6-5	TRBJ1-2	CASNSAPGVNYGYTF
NA	TRBV30	TRBJ2-7	CAWSLSSYEQYF
NA	TRBV28	TRBJ1-1	CASSLFRDGAFF
TRBD1	TRBV7-9	TRBJ1-4	CASSYPTGAAEKLFF
NA	TRBV3-1/TRBV3-2	TRBJ1-5	CASSQEGGMNNQPQHF
NA	TRBV28	TRBJ1-5	CASSYGTRNQPQHF
NA	TRBV27	TRBJ2-2	CASSPAYGELFF
TRBD1	TRBV25-1	TRBJ1-1	CASSEAGGVTEAFF
NA	TRBV19	TRBJ1-2	CASSITETRHYGYTF
NA	TRBV9	TRBJ2-7	CASSAWGDYEQYF
TRBD2	TRBV4-2	TRBJ2-1	CASSLTSGGEGEQFF
NA	TRBV2	TRBJ2-2	CASRGLLDTGELFF
NA	TRBV5-4	TRBJ1-1	CASSLAGGRGTEAFF
NA	TRBV6-5	TRBJ1-3	CASTPSWGGGNTIYF
TRBD1	TRBV2	TRBJ1-1	CASSEALGQGLWVRAEAFF
TRBD2	TRBV11-1	TRBJ2-5	CASSPGGGTQYF
TRBD2	TRBV6-1	TRBJ2-1	CASSGLGRTSSYNEQFF
NA	TRBV5-5	TRBJ1-1	CASSVSFRLLNTEAFF